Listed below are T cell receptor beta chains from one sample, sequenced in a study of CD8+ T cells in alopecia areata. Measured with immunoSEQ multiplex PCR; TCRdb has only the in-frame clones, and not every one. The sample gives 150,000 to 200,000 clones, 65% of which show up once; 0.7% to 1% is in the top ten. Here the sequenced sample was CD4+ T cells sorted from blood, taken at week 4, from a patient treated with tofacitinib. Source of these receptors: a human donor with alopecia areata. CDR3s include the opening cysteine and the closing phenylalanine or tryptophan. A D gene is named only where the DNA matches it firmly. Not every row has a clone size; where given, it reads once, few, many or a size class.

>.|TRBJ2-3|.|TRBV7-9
TGTGCCAGCAGTGGTGCCGATACGCAGTATTTT
CASSGADTQYF
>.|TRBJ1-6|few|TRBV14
TGTGCCAGCAGCCAAACCGGTTGGAATTCACCCCTCCACTTT
CASSQTGWNSPLHF
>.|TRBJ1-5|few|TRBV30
TGTGCCTGGAGTGTGGGGCGGCAGCCCCAGCATTTT
CAWSVGRQPQHF
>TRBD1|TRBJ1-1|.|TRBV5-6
TGTGCCAGCAGCTACCGGGACAGACACACTGAAGCTTTCTTT
CASSYRDRHTEAFF
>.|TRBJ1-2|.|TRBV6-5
TGTGCCAGCAGAGCGAGTGGGTTTAACTATGGCTACACCTTC
CASRASGFNYGYTF
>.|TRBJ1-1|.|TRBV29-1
TGCAGCGTCAGAGACAGGCTGGCTGAAGCTTTCTTT
CSVRDRLAEAFF
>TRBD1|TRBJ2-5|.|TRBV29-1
TGCAGCGGGACAGGGGCCGCAGAGACCCAGTACTTC
CSGTGAAETQYF
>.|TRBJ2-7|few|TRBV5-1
TGCGCCAGCAGCGCCTATCCGGGACAATCCTACGAGCAGTACTTC
CASSAYPGQSYEQYF
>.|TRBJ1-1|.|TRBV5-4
TGTGCCAGCAGCTTGGATTCGGGGTTAAACACTGAAGCTTTCTTT
CASSLDSGLNTEAFF
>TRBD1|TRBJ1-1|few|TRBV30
TGTGCCTGGAGACGGGGACAGATCACTGAAGCTTTCTTT
CAWRRGQITEAFF
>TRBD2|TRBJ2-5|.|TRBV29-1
TGCAGCGTTGATTTGCGGGGGGGCAGAGAGACCCAGTACTTC
CSVDLRGGRETQYF
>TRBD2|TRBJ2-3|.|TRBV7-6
TGTGCCAGCAGCCCTCGGGGGACTAGCTCCACAGATACGCAGTATTTT
CASSPRGTSSTDTQYF
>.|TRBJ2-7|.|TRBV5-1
TGCGCCAGCGGAAATCAGGGTCCCAACGAGCAGTACTTC
CASGNQGPNEQYF
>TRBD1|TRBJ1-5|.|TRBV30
TGTGCCTGGGGCGGACAGGCAAATCAGCCCCAGCATTTT
CAWGGQANQPQHF
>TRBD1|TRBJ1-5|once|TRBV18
TGTGCCAGCTCACCAGGCGACAGGGGCCGCTCCTCCAATCAGCCCCAGCATTTT
CASSPGDRGRSSNQPQHF
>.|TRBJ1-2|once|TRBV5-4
TGTGCCAGCAGCTTGGAGGTTTCCGGCTACACCTTC
CASSLEVSGYTF
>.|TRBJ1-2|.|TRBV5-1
TGCGCCAGCAGCTTGGAGGGGGAAAGGGATCCCTATGGCTACACCTTC
CASSLEGERDPYGYTF
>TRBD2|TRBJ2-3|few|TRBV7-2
TGTGCCAGCAGCCCGGGTAGCGGGGCATACACAGATACGCAGTATTTT
CASSPGSGAYTDTQYF
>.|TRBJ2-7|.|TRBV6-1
TGTGCCATCACACGCCAAGAGGGCTCCTACGAGCAGTACTTC
CAITRQEGSYEQYF
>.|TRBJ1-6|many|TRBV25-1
TGTGCCAGCAGTGATCCCGGCCGGAAAAATTCACCCCTCCACTTT
CASSDPGRKNSPLHF
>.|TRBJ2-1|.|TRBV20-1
TGCAGCATTAGGGCCTACAATGAGCAGTTCTTC
CSIRAYNEQFF
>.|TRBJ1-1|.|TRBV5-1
TGCGCCAGCAGCACGGACAGTTGGAACACTGAAGCTTTCTTT
CASSTDSWNTEAFF
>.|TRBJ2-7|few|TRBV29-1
TGCAGCGTTGTTAAGCAATACGAGCAGTACTTC
CSVVKQYEQYF
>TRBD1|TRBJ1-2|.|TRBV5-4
TGTGCCAGCAGCGTACAGGGGATCTATGGCTACACCTTC
CASSVQGIYGYTF
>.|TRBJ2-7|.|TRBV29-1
TGCAGCGTTCGGGCCACCTACGAGCAGTACTTC
CSVRATYEQYF
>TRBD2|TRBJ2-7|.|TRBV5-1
TGCGCCAGCAGCCCTCGGACTAGCGGGCTTATCTACGAGCAGTACTTC
CASSPRTSGLIYEQYF
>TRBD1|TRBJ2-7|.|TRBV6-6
TGTGCCAGCAGTTACGGGACAGAGTCCTACGAGCAGTACTTC
CASSYGTESYEQYF
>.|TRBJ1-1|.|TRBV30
TGTGCCTGGAGTGTAATGCGGGGGAACACTGAAGCTTTCTTT
CAWSVMRGNTEAFF
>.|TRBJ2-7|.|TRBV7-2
TGTGCCAGCAGCTTAGGCCCCGGAGACGAGCAGTACTTC
CASSLGPGDEQYF
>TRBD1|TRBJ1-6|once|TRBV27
TGTGCCAGCAGTCTTATTACAGGGGGCGATAATTCACCCCTCCACTTT
CASSLITGGDNSPLHF
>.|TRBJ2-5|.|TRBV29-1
TGCAGCGACGCCCTGTCGGAGACCCAGTACTTC
CSDALSETQYF
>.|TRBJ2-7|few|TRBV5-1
TGCGCCAGCAGCTTGGGACTCTCTCTCGGTGAGCAGTACTTC
CASSLGLSLGEQYF
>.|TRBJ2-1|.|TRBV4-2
TGTGCCAGCAGCCCCCACGGGACCTACAATGAGCAGTTCTTC
CASSPHGTYNEQFF
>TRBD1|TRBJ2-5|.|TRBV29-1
TGCAGCGTTTCCGGGACAGGGAAGTACCAAGAGACCCAGTACTTC
CSVSGTGKYQETQYF
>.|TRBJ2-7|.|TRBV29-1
TGCAGCGTTGAATTGTTGGGTAGCGAGCAGTACTTC
CSVELLGSEQYF
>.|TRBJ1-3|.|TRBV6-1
TGTGCCAGCAGTGAAGCGCGAGACTTGTCTGGAAACACCATATATTTT
CASSEARDLSGNTIYF
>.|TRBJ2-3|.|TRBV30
TGTGCCTGGAGTGTTGGAAAGACAGATACGCAGTATTTT
CAWSVGKTDTQYF
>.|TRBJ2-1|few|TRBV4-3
TGCGCCAGCAGCGCATACAGGGTCGCCTACAATGAGCAGTTCTTC
CASSAYRVAYNEQFF
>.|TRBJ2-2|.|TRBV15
TGTGCCACCAGCAGAGGGAAGAACACCGGGGAGCTGTTTTTT
CATSRGKNTGELFF
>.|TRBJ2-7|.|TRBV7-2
TGTGCCAGCAGCTTAGCGGGGACAAAGTACTTC
CASSLAGTKYF
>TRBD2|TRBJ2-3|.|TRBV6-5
TGTGCCAGCAGTTACGGCGGGGGGGATGACACAGATACGCAGTATTTT
CASSYGGGDDTDTQYF
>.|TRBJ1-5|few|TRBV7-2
TGTGCCAGCAGCCCATACACGGATCAGCCCCAGCATTTT
CASSPYTDQPQHF
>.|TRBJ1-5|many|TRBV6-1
TGTGCCAGCAGTGAAAGCGGACACAGTAATCAGCCCCAGCATTTT
CASSESGHSNQPQHF
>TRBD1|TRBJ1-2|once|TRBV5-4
TGTGCCAGCAGTTCGACAGGGGAGGGAGGCTACACCTTC
CASSSTGEGGYTF
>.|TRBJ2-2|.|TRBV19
TGTGCCAGTAGTGAGCAAGCCGCCACCGGGGAGCTGTTTTTT
CASSEQAATGELFF
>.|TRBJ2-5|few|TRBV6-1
TGTGCCAGCAGTGAAGAGGAGTGGGAGACCCAGTACTTC
CASSEEEWETQYF
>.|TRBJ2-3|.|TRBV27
TGTGCCAGCACTCGGGGGCGGTTCACAGATACGCAGTATTTT
CASTRGRFTDTQYF
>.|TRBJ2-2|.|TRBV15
TGTGCCACCAGGACCGTCCTGAGGGCGCGGGGCACCGGGGAGCTGTTTTTT
CATRTVLRARGTGELFF
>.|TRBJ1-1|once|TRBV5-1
TGCGCCAGCAGCAGGGAGGCTGCGGACACTGAAGCTTTCTTT
CASSREAADTEAFF
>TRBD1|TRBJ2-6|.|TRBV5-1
TGCGCCAGCAGCTTGGGGGACAGCTCTGGGGCCAACGTCCTGACTTTC
CASSLGDSSGANVLTF
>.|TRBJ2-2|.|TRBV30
TGTGCCTGGACCCCGGATGCCGGGGAGCTGTTTTTT
CAWTPDAGELFF
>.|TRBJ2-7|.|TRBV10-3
TGTGCCATCAGGGACAACACTGAGGAGCAGTACTTC
CAIRDNTEEQYF
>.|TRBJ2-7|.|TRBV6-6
TGTGCCATACGGTGGGACTTCTCCTACGAGCAGTACTTC
CAIRWDFSYEQYF
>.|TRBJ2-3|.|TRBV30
TGTGCCTGGGGCAGATCCGATACGCAGTATTTT
CAWGRSDTQYF
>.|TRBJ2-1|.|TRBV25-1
TGTGCCAGCAGTGACCAGGTTAGCTCCTACAATGAGCAGTTCTTC
CASSDQVSSYNEQFF
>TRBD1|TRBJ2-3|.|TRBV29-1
TGCAGCGTAGCAGCAGGGGGAAGGGCAGATACGCAGTATTTT
CSVAAGGRADTQYF
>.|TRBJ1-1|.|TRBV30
TGTGCCTGGAGTGTGGCAGGGACCGCGAACACTGAAGCTTTCTTT
CAWSVAGTANTEAFF